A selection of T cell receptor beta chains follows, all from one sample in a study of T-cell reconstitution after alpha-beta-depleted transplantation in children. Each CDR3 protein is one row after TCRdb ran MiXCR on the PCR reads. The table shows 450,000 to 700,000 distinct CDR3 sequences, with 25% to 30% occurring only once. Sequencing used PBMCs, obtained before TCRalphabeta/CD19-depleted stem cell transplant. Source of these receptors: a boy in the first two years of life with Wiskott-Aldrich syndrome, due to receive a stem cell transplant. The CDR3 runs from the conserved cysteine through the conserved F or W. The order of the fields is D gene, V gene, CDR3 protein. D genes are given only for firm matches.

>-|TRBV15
CATSRIPGAGYTF
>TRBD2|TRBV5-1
CASSPVASGSLNEQFF
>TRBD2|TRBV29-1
CSVGNRLAAYNEQFF
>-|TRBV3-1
CASSHGDFLRGQFF
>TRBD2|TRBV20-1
CSAQREIGYEQYF
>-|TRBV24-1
CATSDPGTQAADTQYF
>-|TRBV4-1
CASSQVGGNQPQHF
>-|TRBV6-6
CASSYKGTYEQYF
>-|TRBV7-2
CASSLNLGGPNYGYTF
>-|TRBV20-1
CSASRDATYQETQYF
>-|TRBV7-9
CASSPRGEGEDTQYF
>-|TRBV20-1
CSAPPSDSSNYGYTF
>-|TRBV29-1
CSVGPIHSYNEQFF
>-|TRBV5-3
CASSTEGDFYNEQFF
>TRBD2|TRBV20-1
CSASGRAGVGTDTQYF
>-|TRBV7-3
CASSFLVRRNSSVSNQPQHF
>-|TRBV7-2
CASSARGGAKNIQYF
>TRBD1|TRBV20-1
CSARIGDRIKNYGYTF
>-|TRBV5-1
CASSLGFSSAYNEQFF
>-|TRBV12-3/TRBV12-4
CASSPTATDTQYF
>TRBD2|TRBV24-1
CATSDPGLAGRNEQFF
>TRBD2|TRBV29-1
CSVDQRGRNEQFF
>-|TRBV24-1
CATSDGGKEVRNQPQHF
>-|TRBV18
CASSQRGAFYEQYF
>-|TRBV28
CASSPMGTPFWMTSYF
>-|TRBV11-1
CASSFSTGAAGELFF
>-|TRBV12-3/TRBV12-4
CASRRSNQPQHF
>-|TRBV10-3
CAISDTTRDEQYF
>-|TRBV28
CASENLAYEQYF
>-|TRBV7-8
CASNIARTTSYNEQFF
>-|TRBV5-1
CASSRGTGGDTEAFF
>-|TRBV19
CASSPRRQGGYGDTQYF
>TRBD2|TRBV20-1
CSVSSGLNSNEQFF
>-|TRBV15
CATSRDGSETQYF
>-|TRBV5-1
CASSLGTLTDTQYF
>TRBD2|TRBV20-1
CSARSTGTSGDTQYF
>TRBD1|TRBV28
CASSFQKGAIYNEQFF